The rows below give T cell receptor beta chains drawn from one sample of a study of T cell repertoires in cytomegalovirus infection. MiXCR, run by TCRdb on the reads, gives a single entry per CDR3 protein. The data contain 140,000 to 150,000 distinct CDR3 sequences, approximately 30% of them seen just once; the ten biggest clones take up about 52%. No antigen is known for these receptors. This sample comprised CD8+ T cells from cultured PBMCs, obtained from culture after CMV antigen stimulation. All receptors derive from a human donor in good health (CMV status not recorded). Some clones in this sample may be carry-over from other donors' samples. CDR3s include the opening cysteine and the closing phenylalanine or tryptophan. The D gene is left open where the match is weak. Rows give clone size only sometimes, using once, few, many, or a class for an expanded clone.

V	size	D	J	CDR3	DNA
TRBV14	-	TRBD1	TRBJ1-4	CASSPGTGGKLFF	TGTGCCAGCAGCCCCGGGACAGGCGGAAAACTGTTTTTT
TRBV7-9	-	-	TRBJ2-3	CASRDAEVQYF	TGTGCCAGCAGGGATGCGGAGGTGCAGTATTTT
TRBV2	many	-	TRBJ2-1	CASSEAWGRGHNEQFF	TGTGCCAGCAGTGAAGCGTGGGGCAGGGGACACAATGAGCAGTTCTTC
TRBV4-1	few	TRBD1	TRBJ2-7	CASSHHMTGKISYEQYF	TGCGCCAGCAGCCACCATATGACAGGGAAGATCTCCTACGAGCAGTACTTC
TRBV7-6	few	-	TRBJ2-7	CASSLSAAYEQYF	TGTGCCAGCAGCTTATCGGCAGCCTACGAGCAGTACTTC
TRBV6-4	few	-	TRBJ2-2	CASSWAGELFF	TGTGCCAGCAGTTGGGCCGGGGAGCTGTTTTTT
TRBV28	many	-	TRBJ1-1	CASSLARGSTEAFF	TGTGCCAGCAGTCTCGCGAGGGGAAGTACTGAAGCTTTCTTT
TRBV20-1	-	-	TRBJ2-3	CSAPRDTQYF	TGCAGTGCCCCGAGGGATACGCAGTATTTT
TRBV7-2	many	TRBD1	TRBJ1-6	CASSPTGPNSPLHF	TGTGCCAGCAGCCCGACAGGGCCTAATTCACCCCTCCACTTT
TRBV12-3/TRBV12-4	medium-sized	TRBD1	TRBJ1-1	CASRGTGGIEAFF	TGTGCCAGCAGGGGGACAGGGGGCATTGAAGCTTTCTTT
TRBV7-3	-	-	TRBJ1-2	CASSPQGTPPYGYTF	TGTGCCAGCAGCCCGCAAGGGACGCCACCGTATGGCTACACCTTC
TRBV2	-	-	TRBJ2-1	CATNTRQPKNEQFF	TGTGCCACCAATACAAGACAGCCCAAGAATGAGCAGTTCTTC
TRBV7-9	-	-	TRBJ2-1	CASSFTTGMGNEQFF	TGTGCCAGCAGCTTCACAACAGGGATGGGCAATGAGCAGTTCTTC
TRBV7-2	many	-	TRBJ2-5	CASSYASETQYF	TGTGCCAGCAGCTACGCCAGCGAGACCCAGTACTTC
TRBV7-9	once	-	TRBJ2-2	CAGTLNTGELFF	TGTGCCGGGACACTTAACACCGGGGAGCTGTTTTTT
TRBV7-6	-	TRBD1	TRBJ2-2	CASSHTGAEVVTGELFF	TGTGCCAGCAGCCACACAGGGGCAGAGGTCGTCACCGGGGAGCTGTTTTTT
TRBV7-4	-	-	TRBJ2-1	CASSPPGIRGDYNEQFF	TGTGCCAGCAGCCCCCCAGGGATCCGAGGGGACTACAATGAGCAGTTCTTC
TRBV7-3	-	-	TRBJ1-3	CASSLSDSSGNTIYF	TGTGCCAGCAGCTTATCTGACAGCTCTGGAAACACCATATATTTT
TRBV5-1	-	TRBD1	TRBJ1-3	CASSDGTGAGNTIYF	TGCGCCAGCAGCGATGGGACAGGGGCTGGAAACACCATATATTTT
TRBV7-9	few	-	TRBJ2-1	CASRDDSYNEQFF	TGTGCCAGTAGGGACGACTCCTACAATGAGCAGTTCTTC
TRBV7-9	-	-	TRBJ1-5	CASSLAAMPQHF	TGTGCCAGCAGCTTAGCGGCGATGCCCCAGCATTTT
TRBV7-6	-	-	TRBJ2-5	CASSSDRYQETQYF	TGTGCCAGCAGCTCCGACAGGTACCAAGAGACCCAGTACTTC
TRBV19	-	-	TRBJ1-2	CASSIDTAGGYTF	TGTGCCAGTAGTATAGACACGGCGGGGGGCTACACCTTC
TRBV20-1	few	TRBD2	TRBJ2-1	CSARDAASGKNEQFF	TGCAGTGCTAGAGATGCGGCTAGCGGAAAAAATGAGCAGTTCTTC
TRBV7-8	few	-	TRBJ2-4	CASSLGDRGFENIQYF	TGTGCCAGCAGCTTAGGTGATAGGGGTTTCGAAAACATTCAGTACTTC
TRBV11-2	-	-	TRBJ2-5	CASSLDGGLLQETQYF	TGTGCCAGCAGCTTAGATGGGGGACTCCTCCAAGAGACCCAGTACTTC
TRBV7-2	-	-	TRBJ2-1	CASSRDSSSYNEQFF	TGTGCCAGCAGCCGGGACTCCAGCTCCTACAATGAGCAGTTCTTC